This T cell receptor beta chain was sequenced in a study of patients and donors after allogeneic stem cell transplantation. In TCRdb, the RT-PCR reads were re-called with MiXCR into one record per CDR3 protein. In the table there are 150,000 to 200,000 distinct CDR3 sequences, around 28% of which are singletons. The length of the CDR3 is 15 residues. V dropped 3 bases and J dropped 1 base, with 13 bases sitting between them. The germline CDR1 and CDR2 sequences are PRHDT and FYEKMQ (reference sequence). V usage is TRBV13 and J usage is TRBJ2-7; D remains unclear. The sequencing sample was made of blood, either unsorted or a sorted T cell fraction (not recorded which). The TCR comes from a human donor who was either an allogeneic HSCT recipient or a stem cell or donor lymphocyte infusion donor (not recorded which). It is not recorded whose cells these are; they may come from a transplant donor. The DNA for the CDR3 is TGTGCCAGCAGCTTCGCGGCAGGTTTTTCCTACGAGCAGTACTTC. It is translated as CASSFAAGFSYEQYF. The whole variable domain, remainder taken from reference TRBV13 and TRBJ2-7, is AAGVIQSPRHLIKEKRETATLKCYPIPRHDTVYWYQQGPGQDPQFLISFYEKMQSDKGSIPDRFSAQQFSDYHSELNMSSLELGDSALYFCASSFAAGFSYEQYFGPGTRLTVT.